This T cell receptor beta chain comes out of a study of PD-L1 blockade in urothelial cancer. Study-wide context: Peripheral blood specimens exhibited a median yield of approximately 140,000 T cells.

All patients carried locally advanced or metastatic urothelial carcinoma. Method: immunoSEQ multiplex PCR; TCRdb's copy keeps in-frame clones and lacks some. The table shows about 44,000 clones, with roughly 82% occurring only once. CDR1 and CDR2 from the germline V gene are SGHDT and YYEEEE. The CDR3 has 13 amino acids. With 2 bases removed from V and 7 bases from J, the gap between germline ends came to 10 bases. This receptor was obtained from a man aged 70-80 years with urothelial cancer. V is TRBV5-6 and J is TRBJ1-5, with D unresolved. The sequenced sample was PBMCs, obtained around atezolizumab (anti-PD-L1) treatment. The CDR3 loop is CASSLRDRQPQHF. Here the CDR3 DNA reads TGTGCCAGCAGCTTACGGGATCGGCAGCCCCAGCATTTT.